Sequencing of this T cell receptor beta chain was carried out in a study of radiotherapy plus CTLA-4 blockade in lung cancer. Study findings and constraints: Early clonal dynamics of blood T cells, together with interferon-beta, were reported as the best response predictor.

Of note for this clone: What it binds is not known.

The data were produced by immunoSEQ multiplex PCR, yet TCRdb's version contains in-frame clones alone and is incomplete. The data contain about 45,000 clones, 70% to 75% of them seen just once; the ten biggest clones take up 3% to 4.5%. Germline-derived CDR1 and CDR2 are SQVTM and ANQGSEA. Unmatched junction bases numbered 10, after V lost 7 bases and J lost 0 bases. This CDR3 spans 15 amino acids. The sample in question was peripheral blood, obtained from a patient treated with radiotherapy plus ipilimumab. The chain joins TRBV29-1 to TRBJ2-5, with TRBD1 matching 8 bases. The source is a human donor with non-small cell lung cancer who had a complete response to radiotherapy plus ipilimumab. Here the CDR3 reads CSAPNRDRNQETQYF. Here the CDR3 DNA reads TGCAGCGCTCCTAACCGGGACAGGAACCAAGAGACCCAGTACTTC.